This entry is about one T cell receptor beta chain. These data belong to a study of blood T cell dynamics during melanoma immunotherapy. Study-level information: Metastatic melanoma patients received first-line pembrolizumab or nivolumab plus ipilimumab.

The time point: pre-treatment baseline. Disease control meant complete response, partial response or stable disease at 12 weeks. Patients with prior systemic cancer treatment, concomitant immunosuppressants, or other active malignancies were excluded. This CDR3 region has 15 residues. A fixed DNA input of about 350 ng was used per bulk PBMC sample. Assay used: immunoSEQ multiplex PCR; TCRdb lists only in-frame clones, some missing. Here the sample spans about 6,900 clones, around 80% being singletons. This clonotype was obtained from a human donor with melanoma. The sequenced sample was blood, obtained from a patient treated with checkpoint blockade. The chain links TRBV12-2 to TRBJ1-1; the DNA was not used to check the table's D call, TRBD1. TRBV12-2 is a pseudogene. The CDR3 loop reads CASRFEKTANTEAFF. The CDR3 nucleotides are TGTGCAAGTCGCTTCGAGAAGACAGCGAACACTGAAGCTTTCTTT.